This T cell receptor (beta chain) was observed in a study of T-cell reconstitution after alpha-beta-depleted transplantation in children. Ten or more counts support this clonotype. Its antigen is not known. Germline CDR1 and CDR2: SEHNR and FQNEAQ (reference sequence). The CDR3 runs 13 residues. Trimming at V came to 7 bases and at J to 7 bases, leaving 5 bases not matched to a gene. Unique molecular identifiers were incorporated into the prepared TCRbeta library. One entry per CDR3 protein, called by TCRdb with MiXCR from the PCR reads. Among fewer than 550,000 distinct CDR3 sequences listed, about 10% were seen once. Study-wide results and caveats: After transplant, high TCRbeta diversity at day 60 in some patients arose from surviving recipient T cells and thymic progenitors. About two months after transplant, alpha-beta T cells reportedly came from several hundred expanded graft clones.

This receptor was identified in a child aged 2 to 15 with inherited bone marrow failure, due to receive a stem cell transplant. V gene TRBV7-9 combines with J gene TRBJ2-7; 12 bases agree with TRBD1. Material: PBMCs, obtained before TCRalphabeta/CD19-depleted stem cell transplant. The CDR3 nucleotides read TGTGCCAGCACGGGACAGGGGGCAGGAGAGCAGTACTTC. Protein: CASTGQGAGEQYF.